The clone carrying this T cell receptor (beta chain) was recorded a few times. Its antigen remains unidentified. The record originates from a study of T-cell reconstitution after alpha-beta-depleted transplantation in children. A library of TCRbeta sequences, prepared with unique molecular identifiers, was generated. TCRdb reanalysed the PCR reads using MiXCR and keeps one entry per CDR3 protein. Among 700,000 to 850,000 distinct CDR3 sequences listed, 16% were seen once. The CDR3 length is 16 residues. J lost 4 bases, V lost 1 base, and 6 bases had no gene match. In germline, CDR1 is SGHVS, CDR2 FNYEAQ. Study results and limitations: Several hundred expanded graft clones reportedly were the source of alpha-beta T cells about two months after transplant. At day 60, the high TCRbeta diversity found in some patients originated from recipient T cells and thymic progenitors that had survived. Hyperexpanded clones declined; after one year, newly produced T cells mostly supplied diversity.

This sequence was found in a male patient aged 5 to 17 who had a stem cell transplant for acute lymphoblastic leukemia, so the T cells may come from the graft donor. The sequences come from PBMCs, mostly from graft donor cells, collected 360 days after TCRalphabeta/CD19-depleted stem cell transplant. The chain links TRBV7-6 to TRBJ1-5, with 8 positions matching TRBD1. The CDR3 nucleotides read TGTGCCAGCAGCTTAGGACAGGGGCTAATAAATCAGCCCCAGCATTTT. This translates into CASSLGQGLINQPQHF.